This T cell receptor (beta chain) was identified during a study of beta chain features in type 1 diabetes. Points from the study as a whole: Patients with type 1 diabetes showed fewer VDJ junction insertions and more deletions. Researchers reported that naive, central memory and Treg TCRB repertoires appeared more similar in patients than in healthy donors. In every one of the four CD4+ subsets, TCRB CDR3s were moderately but significantly shorter in Type 1 diabetes patients.

Per germline, CDR1 MDHEN and CDR2 SYDVKM. The CDR3 has 14 residues. V trimming: 8 bases; J trimming: 4 bases; junction bases outside the gene matches: 6. Worth noting for this clone: The antigen is undetermined.

Since all of the isolated RNA was reverse transcribed, expressed TCRB transcripts were what got sequenced. Sequencing was performed with immunoSEQ multiplex PCR; in TCRdb, only in-frame clones are kept and a portion is missing. The data contain under 850,000 clones, 13% of them singletons. V gene TRBV28 combines with J gene TRBJ2-1; 9 bases are shared with TRBD1. Sequenced material: naive CD4+ T cells from blood. The sequence was obtained from a man younger than 30 with type 1 diabetes. CDR3 residues: CASGWTGEYNEQFF. The CDR3 DNA follows: TGTGCCAGCGGGTGGACAGGGGAGTACAATGAGCAGTTCTTC.